This T cell receptor beta chain emerged from a study of T cell repertoires in cytomegalovirus infection. About the study: Used in the study were CMV epitopes, some recently identified and HLA-C-restricted, others well-studied and HLA-B-restricted. Whole-study results and caveats: The study found HLA-C-restricted CMV-specific TCR beta clonotypes dominating the ex vivo response.

Via MiXCR, TCRdb re-called the reads, giving one row per CDR3 protein. Of about 700,000 distinct CDR3 sequences listed, 33% are singletons. Germline loops: CDR1 SNHLY, CDR2 FYNNEI. The junction had 6 bases not matched to a gene; V was cut back by 7 bases and J by 0 bases. The CDR3 sequence is 14 residues long. Details on this clonotype: Its antigen is still unknown.

The sequence derives from a human donor in good health (CMV status not recorded). Some clones in this sample may be carry-over from other donors' samples. Sequenced here: cultured PBMCs, sampled from culture after CMV antigen stimulation. The chain uses TRBV2 and TRBJ2-7; TRBD1 matches 7 bases. In nucleotides, the CDR3 is TGTGCCAGCACCCGACAGGGACGCTCCTACGAGCAGTACTTC. Its translation: CASTRQGRSYEQYF.